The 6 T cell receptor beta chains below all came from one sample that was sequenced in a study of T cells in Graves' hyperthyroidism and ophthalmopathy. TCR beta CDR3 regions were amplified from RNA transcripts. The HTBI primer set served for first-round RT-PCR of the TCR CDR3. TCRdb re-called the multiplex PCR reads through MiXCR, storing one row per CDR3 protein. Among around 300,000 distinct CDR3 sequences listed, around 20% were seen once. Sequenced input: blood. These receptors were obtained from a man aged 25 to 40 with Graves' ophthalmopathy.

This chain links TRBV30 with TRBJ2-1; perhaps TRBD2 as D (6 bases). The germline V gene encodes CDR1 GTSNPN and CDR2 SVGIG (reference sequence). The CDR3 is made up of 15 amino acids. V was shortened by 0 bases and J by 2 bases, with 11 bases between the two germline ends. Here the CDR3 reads CAWSVGLAAYNEQFF. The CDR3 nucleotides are TGTGCCTGGAGTGTAGGGTTAGCGGCCTACAATGAGCAGTTCTTC.

CDR3 bases: TGTGCCAGCAGTCCTGAACTCAAAGAGACCCAGTACTTC. Translating gives CASSPELKETQYF. The genes are TRBV11-2 and TRBJ2-5; D is unresolved. The CDR3 has 13 residues. The V and J ends lost 6 bases and 3 bases respectively, with 11 bases between them. Germline lookup yields CDR1 SGHAT and CDR2 FQNNGV.

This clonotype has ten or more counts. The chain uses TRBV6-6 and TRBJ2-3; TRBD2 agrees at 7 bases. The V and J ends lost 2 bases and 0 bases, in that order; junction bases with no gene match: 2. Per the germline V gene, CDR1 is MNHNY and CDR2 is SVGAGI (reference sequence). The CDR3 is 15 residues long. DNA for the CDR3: TGTGCCAGCAGTTACAGTAGCGGGAGCACAGATACGCAGTATTTT. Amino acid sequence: CASSYSSGSTDTQYF.

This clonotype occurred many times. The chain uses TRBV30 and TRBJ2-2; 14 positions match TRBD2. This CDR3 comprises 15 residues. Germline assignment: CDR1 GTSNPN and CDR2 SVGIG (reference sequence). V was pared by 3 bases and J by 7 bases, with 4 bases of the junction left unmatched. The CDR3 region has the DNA TGTGCCTGGAGGGGACTAGCGGGAGATAGCGGGGAGCTGTTTTTT. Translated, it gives CAWRGLAGDSGELFF.

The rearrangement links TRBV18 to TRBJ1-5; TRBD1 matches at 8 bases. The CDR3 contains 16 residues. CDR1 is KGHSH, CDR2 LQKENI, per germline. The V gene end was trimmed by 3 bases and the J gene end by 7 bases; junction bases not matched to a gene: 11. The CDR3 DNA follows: TGTGCCAGCTCACCCAAGCGTACAGGGGGAAGGCAGCCCCAGCATTTT. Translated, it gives CASSPKRTGGRQPQHF. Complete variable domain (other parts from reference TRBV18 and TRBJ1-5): NAGVMQNPRHLVRRRGQEARLRCSPMKGHSHVYWYRQLPEEGLKFMVYLQKENIIDESGMPKERFSAEFPKEGPSILRIQQVVRGDSAAYFCASSPKRTGGRQPQHFGDGTRLSIL.

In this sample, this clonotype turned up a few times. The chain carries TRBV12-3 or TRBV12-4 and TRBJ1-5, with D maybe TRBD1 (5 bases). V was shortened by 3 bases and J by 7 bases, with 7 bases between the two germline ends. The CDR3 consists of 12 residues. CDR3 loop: CASSFGGQPQHF. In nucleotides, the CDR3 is TGTGCCAGCAGTTTCGGGGGACAGCCCCAGCATTTT.